Listed here are 32 T cell receptor beta chains from one sample, sequenced in a study of blood T cell repertoires in COVID-19. Profiled with immunoSEQ multiplex PCR; TCRdb holds only in-frame clones, not every one. The table shows under 40,000 clones, with roughly 89% occurring only once. Source material: peripheral blood. These receptors were collected from a human donor in a cohort sampled during active COVID-19.

This chain joins TRBV5-6 and TRBJ2-7, with a tentative D call TRBD2 (6 bases). This CDR3 has 13 residues. V dropped 4 bases and J dropped 3 bases, with 11 bases sitting between them. Germline-derived CDR1 and CDR2 are SGHDT and YYEEEE. CDR3 loop: CASSAGSGYEQYF. CDR3 coding DNA: TGTGCCAGCAGCGCCGGGAGCGGCTACGAGCAGTACTTC. The full variable domain, with the rest looked up from reference TRBV5-6 and TRBJ2-7, is DAGVTQSPTHLIKTRGQQVTLRCSPKSGHDTVSWYQQALGQGPQFIFQYYEEEERQRGNFPDRFSGHQFPNYSSELNVNALLLGDSALYLCASSAGSGYEQYFGPGTRLTVT.

This clone is labeled medium-sized. The chain joins TRBV18 to TRBJ2-7, with 7 bases that match TRBD2. Losses at the gene ends were 2 bases for V and 6 bases for J; bases not matched to a gene: 7. Germline V CDR1 and CDR2: KGHSH, LQKENI. CDR3 length: 14 residues. CDR3 DNA: TGTGCCAGCTCACCAGCGGGAGTGGGGTCCGAGCAGTACTTC. Encoded protein: CASSPAGVGSEQYF.

This clone appeared once. The chain carries TRBV11-2 and TRBJ2-5, with D perhaps matching TRBD2 (6 bases). Germline CDR1 and CDR2: SGHAT and FQNNGV. Trimming stripped 1 base from V and 9 bases from J, with 9 bases between. The CDR3 length is 12 residues. This CDR3 is CASSLGGIAQYF. CDR3 in DNA: TGTGCCAGCAGCTTAGGCGGGATCGCCCAGTACTTC.

The chain combines TRBV30 with TRBJ1-4; D perhaps matches TRBD1 (6 bases). The CDR3 is 13 amino acids. Germline CDR1 is GTSNPN and CDR2 is SVGIG (reference sequence). V lost 1 base and J lost 8, with 11 bases in between. The CDR3 DNA is TGTGCCTGGAGTGAGGGGGGGAACGAAAAACTGTTTTTT. Amino acids: CAWSEGGNEKLFF. Together with reference TRBV30 and TRBJ1-4, the CDR3 gives the full variable domain: SQTIHQWPATLVQPVGSPLSLECTVEGTSNPNLYWYRQAAGRGLQLLFYSVGIGQISSEVPQNLSASRPQDRQFILSSKKLLLSDSGFYLCAWSEGGNEKLFFGSGTQLSVL.

This sequence joins TRBV28 and TRBJ1-2; the D is unclear. CDR3 size: 16 residues. The V end was cut by 7 bases, the J end by 0 bases, with 18 bases between. Germline assignment: CDR1 MDHEN and CDR2 SYDVKM. CDR3 sequence: CASKGGNSLSNYGYTF. CDR3 bases: TGTGCCAGCAAAGGTGGTAACAGTCTGTCTAACTATGGCTACACCTTC.

This rearrangement joins TRBV19 to TRBJ2-3, with 10 bases that match TRBD2. Germline trimming cut 5 bases from V and 4 bases from J; bases unmatched to any gene: 15. This CDR3 has 18 amino acids. Per germline, CDR1 LNHDA and CDR2 SQIVND (reference sequence). In nucleotides, the CDR3 is TGTGCCAGTAGTCCCCCGTCTGGTAGCGGGGGGTCGGCAGATACGCAGTATTTT. Its translation is CASSPPSGSGGSADTQYF.

The chain joins TRBV12-5 to TRBJ2-3; D unresolved. The CDR3 is 14 residues long. Trimming stripped 3 bases from V and 0 bases from J, with 7 bases between. Germline CDR1 LGHNT, CDR2 FRNRAP. The CDR3 bases are TGTGCTAGTGGTTTCGAAACTAGCACAGATACGCAGTATTTT. Its translation: CASGFETSTDTQYF.

V gene TRBV19 combines with J gene TRBJ1-5; D gene uncertain. With 5 bases removed from V and 0 bases from J, the gap between germline ends came to 14 bases. CDR1 and CDR2 from the germline V gene are LNHDA and SQIVND (reference sequence). The CDR3 is 16 residues long. The CDR3 sequence: CASSERQGYSNQPQHF. In DNA form, the CDR3 reads TGTGCCAGTAGTGAACGACAAGGATATAGCAATCAGCCCCAGCATTTT.

V usage is TRBV5-6 and J usage is TRBJ1-1; no reliable D call. CDR1 SGHDT and CDR2 YYEEEE come from the germline V gene. CDR3 length: 13 residues. V was pared by 3 bases and J by 1 base, with 7 bases between. The CDR3 reads CASSSYPNTEAFF. DNA for the CDR3: TGTGCCAGCAGCTCCTATCCGAACACTGAAGCTTTCTTT. Full variable domain (rest looked up from reference TRBV5-6 and TRBJ1-1): DAGVTQSPTHLIKTRGQQVTLRCSPKSGHDTVSWYQQALGQGPQFIFQYYEEEERQRGNFPDRFSGHQFPNYSSELNVNALLLGDSALYLCASSSYPNTEAFFGQGTRLTVV.

This clone came up a few times. In nucleotides, the CDR3 is TGCGCCAGCACAGCAGGGGGACCTGGGGAGACCCAGTACTTC. Encoded protein: CASTAGGPGETQYF. This rearrangement joins TRBV5-1 to TRBJ2-5, with TRBD1 matching 7 bases. Losses at the gene ends were 6 bases for V and 5 bases for J; bases not matched to a gene: 10. The CDR3 runs to 14 residues. CDR1 is SGHRS and CDR2 is YFSETQ in the germline V gene.

The chain joins TRBV2 to TRBJ2-5; D unclear. Germline V lookup: CDR1 SNHLY, CDR2 FYNNEI. With 2 bases removed from V and 5 bases from J, the gap between germline ends came to 9 bases. There are 13 residues in the CDR3. The CDR3 bases are TGTGCCAGCAGTGAACATACTATGGAGACCCAGTACTTC. This codes for CASSEHTMETQYF.

This chain connects TRBV19 to TRBJ2-5; 8 bases line up with TRBD1. Germline V CDR1 and CDR2: LNHDA, SQIVND (reference sequence). The ends lost 6 bases at V and 4 bases at J; junction bases unmatched: 7. CDR3 length: 14 residues. The chain's CDR3 is CASSQGALRETQYF. CDR3 nucleotide sequence: TGTGCCAGTAGCCAGGGGGCGCTTAGAGAGACCCAGTACTTC.

This chain joins TRBV5-6 and TRBJ1-6; 10 bases fit TRBD1. CDR3 length equals 14 residues. V shed 0 bases, J shed 14 bases, and the junction held 5 bases outside the gene matches. CDR1 is SGHDT and CDR2 is YYEEEE in the germline V gene. The CDR3 DNA reads as TGTGCCAGCAGCTTGGGACAGGGGGCCGTCACCCTCCACTTT. This encodes CASSLGQGAVTLHF.

The chain is built from TRBV5-1 and TRBJ2-7, with 8 bases aligning to TRBD1. The junction had 7 bases not matched to a gene; V was cut back by 2 bases and J by 3 bases. The CDR3 length is 15 residues. Looked up from germline, CDR1 is SGHRS and CDR2 is YFSETQ. The DNA for the CDR3 is TGCGCCAGCAGCTTTGGCGGGACAGGACGCTACGAGCAGTACTTC. Its translation is CASSFGGTGRYEQYF.

The chain recombines TRBV10-3 with TRBJ2-7; 11 nucleotides align to TRBD1. The germline CDR1 and CDR2 sequences are ENHRY and SYGVKD. This CDR3 has 12 residues. The trim removed 10 bases at V and 4 bases at J, leaving 3 bases unmatched. This CDR3 reads CATGQGEYEQYF. The CDR3 DNA reads TGTGCCACGGGACAGGGGGAGTACGAGCAGTACTTC.

This rearrangement joins TRBV30 to TRBJ2-1; D unclear. Trimming shortened V by 3 bases and J by 0 bases, and 6 bases separated the two germline ends. CDR1 and CDR2 (germline): GTSNPN, SVGIG (reference sequence). CDR3 size: 13 residues. CDR3 coding DNA: TGTGCCTGGAGCCCCAGCTCCTACAATGAGCAGTTCTTC. Protein product: CAWSPSSYNEQFF.

The V and J genes are TRBV11-2 and TRBJ2-6; no clear D. The CDR3 totals 13 residues. The germline V gene encodes CDR1 SGHAT and CDR2 FQNNGV. Trimming removed 8 bases from V and 0 bases from J, with 5 bases in between. This chain's CDR3 is CASGVSGANVLTF. The CDR3 coding sequence is TGTGCCAGCGGAGTCTCTGGGGCCAACGTCCTGACTTTC.

This clone was counted a single time. This sequence joins TRBV29-1 and TRBJ1-1; TRBD1 aligns across 7 bases. The junction had 1 base not matched to a gene; V was cut back by 4 bases and J by 8 bases. The CDR3 runs 10 residues. Germline V gives CDR1 SQVTM, CDR2 ANQGSEA. Here the CDR3 DNA reads TGCAGCGTTGGGGGACAGGAAGCTTTCTTT. Protein sequence: CSVGGQEAFF. The full variable domain, in which reference TRBV29-1 and TRBJ1-1 provide the parts outside the CDR3, is SAVISQKPSRDICQRGTSLTIQCQVDSQVTMMFWYRQQPGQSLTLIATANQGSEATYESGFVIDKFPISRPNLTFSTLTVSNMSPEDSSIYLCSVGGQEAFFGQGTRLTVV.

In this sample, this clone turned up once. The genes are TRBV19 and TRBJ2-7, with 8 bases identical to TRBD1. Germline V gene data show CDR1 as LNHDA and CDR2 as SQIVND (reference sequence). V lost 4 bases, J lost 0 bases, and 5 bases stayed unmatched. This CDR3 is built from 15 residues. CDR3 amino acids: CASSTGRGLSYEQYF. The CDR3 DNA is TGTGCCAGTAGTACCGGCAGGGGGCTCTCCTACGAGCAGTACTTC.

This chain joins TRBV18 and TRBJ2-1, with a tentative D call TRBD2 (6 bases). Trimming removed 0 bases from V and 8 bases from J, with 23 bases in between. Looked up from germline, CDR1 is KGHSH and CDR2 is LQKENI. The CDR3 spans 18 residues. CDR3 DNA sequence: TGTGCCAGCTCACCACCGAAGTCGGGAGACCCCAGGAGGGATGAGCAGTTCTTC. It encodes CASSPPKSGDPRRDEQFF.

The rearrangement joins TRBV23-1 to TRBJ1-5; 7 bases agree with TRBD1. TRBV23-1 counts as an open reading frame of uncertain function. V lost 2 bases, J lost 5 bases, and 15 bases stayed unmatched. There are 18 residues in the CDR3. Here the CDR3 DNA reads TGCGCCAGCAGTCAACACTTTAAAGACAGGGTTGGGGATCAGCCCCAGCATTTT. This encodes CASSQHFKDRVGDQPQHF.

This clone has a handful of counts. The CDR3 DNA sequence: TGTGCCAGCAGACAGACTAGCGGGAGGGAATATGAGCAGTTCTTC. Amino acid sequence: CASRQTSGREYEQFF. This rearrangement joins TRBV28 to TRBJ2-1, with 14 bases lining up with TRBD2. Losses at the gene ends were 6 bases for V and 8 bases for J; bases not matched to a gene: 6. The CDR3 is 15 residues long. The germline CDR1 and CDR2 sequences are MDHEN and SYDVKM. The variable domain in full, completed from reference TRBV28 and TRBJ2-1, reads DVKVTQSSRYLVKRTGEKVFLECVQDMDHENMFWYRQDPGLGLRLIYFSYDVKMKEKGDIPEGYSVSREKKERFSLILESASTNQTSMYLCASRQTSGREYEQFFGPGTRLTVL.

V is TRBV3-1 (or the pseudogene TRBV3-2) and J is TRBJ2-5; no definite D call. Germline CDR1 is LGHDT and CDR2 is YNNKEL (reference sequence). The CDR3 sequence is 16 residues long. V was clipped by 0 bases and J by 1 base, with 12 bases between them. This CDR3 is CASSQDQRRIQETQYF. The CDR3 DNA is TGTGCCAGCAGCCAAGACCAACGGCGGATCCAAGAGACCCAGTACTTC.

This chain joins TRBV7-2 and TRBJ1-2; D call uncertain. This CDR3 is built from 13 residues. Between the trimmed V and J ends, which lost 2 bases and 6 bases, there was a span of 10 bases. The germline V gene has CDR1 SGHTA and CDR2 FQGNSA. DNA for the CDR3: TGTGCCAGCAGCTTATCCGACTATAATGGCTACACCTTC. Its translation is CASSLSDYNGYTF. The full variable domain, in which reference TRBV7-2 and TRBJ1-2 provide the parts outside the CDR3, is GAGVSQSPSNKVTEKGKDVELRCDPISGHTALYWYRQSLGQGLEFLIYFQGNSAPDKSGLPSDRFSAERTGGSVSTLTIQRTQQEDSAVYLCASSLSDYNGYTFGSGTRLTVV.

V and J are TRBV6-1 and TRBJ1-4; D might be TRBD1 (6 bases). The V gene lost 2 bases and the J gene lost 8 bases, with 12 bases spanning the gap. This CDR3 is 14 amino acids long. Germline CDR1 and CDR2: MNHNS and SASEGT. Here the CDR3 DNA reads TGTGCCAGCAGTGAATCAGGGGACGGGGAAAAACTGTTTTTT. Amino acid sequence: CASSESGDGEKLFF.

This chain links TRBV19 with TRBJ2-6; TRBD1 matches 7 bases. Germline V gene data show CDR1 as LNHDA and CDR2 as SQIVND (reference sequence). This CDR3 contains 16 residues. Unmatched junction bases numbered 2, after V lost 1 base and J lost 2 bases. CDR3 amino acids: CASSIGQGAGANVLTF. CDR3 coding DNA: TGTGCCAGTAGTATAGGACAGGGAGCTGGGGCCAACGTCCTGACTTTC.

The chain has TRBV6-2 or TRBV6-3 and TRBJ2-7, with 10 positions matching TRBD1. Looked up from germline, CDR1 is MNHEY and CDR2 is SVGEGT. This CDR3 region has 15 residues. J gave up 3 bases and V 1 base, and 3 bases lay outside the gene matches. This chain's CDR3 is CASSYFGTGDYEQYF. The CDR3 coding sequence is TGTGCCAGCAGTTACTTCGGGACAGGGGACTACGAGCAGTACTTC.

This chain connects TRBV6-5 to TRBJ2-3; no clear D. Germline CDR1 and CDR2: MNHEY and SVGAGI. V was shortened by 0 bases and J by 0 bases, with 10 bases between the two germline ends. CDR3 length: 16 residues. The CDR3 DNA is TGTGCCAGCAGTTACTCCACTTTCCCTAGCACAGATACGCAGTATTTT. Translating it yields CASSYSTFPSTDTQYF.

The chain links TRBV7-9 to TRBJ2-3, with TRBD2 as a possible D gene (7 bases). This CDR3 has 18 residues. Germline V CDR1 and CDR2: SEHNR, FQNEAQ (reference sequence). V was shortened by 5 bases and J by 0 bases, with 21 bases between the two germline ends. The CDR3 sequence is CASSPRGRGPPSTDTQYF. CDR3 bases: TGTGCCAGCAGCCCGCGGGGGCGCGGGCCCCCTAGCACAGATACGCAGTATTTT.

V is TRBV2 and J is TRBJ2-2; a possible D gene is TRBD2 (5 bases). CDR1 and CDR2 from the germline V gene are SNHLY and FYNNEI. With 8 bases removed from V and 0 bases from J, the gap between germline ends came to 16 bases. This CDR3 has 16 residues. The CDR3 region has the DNA TGTGCCAGCGGCTTGGCGGGCCGAACGAACACCGGGGAGCTGTTTTTT. This codes for CASGLAGRTNTGELFF.

The chain uses TRBV5-1 and TRBJ1-5; possibly TRBD1 for D (6 bases). V shed 8 bases and J shed 8 bases, with 26 bases lying between them. The germline V gene encodes CDR1 SGHRS and CDR2 YFSETQ. The CDR3 loop spans 16 amino acids. The chain's CDR3 is CAREYIRGSLIKPQHF. In DNA, the CDR3 is TGCGCCAGGGAGTATATTAGGGGGTCCTTGATCAAGCCCCAGCATTTT.

The chain joins TRBV21-1 to TRBJ2-7; TRBD1, the table's D call, was not compared with the DNA. TRBV21-1 is reported as a pseudogene. This CDR3 has 15 amino acids. The CDR3 spells CASSFWTAGSYEQYF. The CDR3 DNA reads as TGTGCCAGCAGCTTCTGGACAGCCGGGTCCTACGAGCAGTACTTC.